These T cell receptor beta chains were read from a single sample in a study of T cells expressing NK-cell markers. TCRdb re-called the 5' RACE reads and shows each CDR3 protein once, DNA omitted. Here the sample table reports roughly 450,000 distinct CDR3 sequences. The source material was blood T cells: a sorted CD56 or NKG2C T cell subset, CD4+ or CD8+ T cells, or bulk PBMC T cells (not recorded which). Receptors were obtained from a woman in her fifties or sixties in good health. The CDR3 runs from the conserved cysteine through the conserved F or W.

V gene: TRBV10-3; J gene: TRBJ2-1; CDR3 protein: CAISESGGLYNEQFF
V gene: TRBV4-1; J gene: TRBJ1-2; CDR3 protein: CASSQGAGSPYGYTF
V gene: TRBV3-1; J gene: TRBJ2-1; CDR3 protein: CASSPQIRGLDNEQFF
V gene: TRBV20-1; J gene: TRBJ2-7; CDR3 protein: CSACTGLGCYEQYF
V gene: TRBV5-1; J gene: TRBJ2-3; CDR3 protein: CASSLRQGDRTQYF
V gene: TRBV4-1; J gene: TRBJ2-2; CDR3 protein: CASSQGLAGVNTGELFF
V gene: TRBV6-1; J gene: TRBJ1-5; CDR3 protein: CASSPGQGAAQPQHF
V gene: TRBV7-8; J gene: TRBJ2-1; CDR3 protein: CASSPRGVHNEQFF
V gene: TRBV4-2; J gene: TRBJ1-5; CDR3 protein: CASSQEWSRARGNQPQHF
V gene: TRBV9; J gene: TRBJ2-5; CDR3 protein: CASSVGGLPETQYF
V gene: TRBV5-1; J gene: TRBJ2-3; CDR3 protein: CASSHPPRSGGTDTQYF
V gene: TRBV29-1; J gene: TRBJ2-1; CDR3 protein: CSVGGGYNEQFF
V gene: TRBV3-1; J gene: TRBJ2-1; CDR3 protein: CASSLLAGRAYNEQFF
V gene: TRBV4-1; J gene: TRBJ2-1; CDR3 protein: CASSQESTTPTLNEQFF
V gene: TRBV6-5; J gene: TRBJ2-3; CDR3 protein: CASSLIRPDNTDTQYF
V gene: TRBV11-2; J gene: TRBJ2-1; CDR3 protein: CASTQSGGSQFF
V gene: TRBV7-9; J gene: TRBJ1-1; CDR3 protein: CASSLVGTTNTEAFF
V gene: TRBV25-1; J gene: TRBJ2-7; CDR3 protein: CASAPGLGEQYF
V gene: TRBV2; J gene: TRBJ1-1; CDR3 protein: CASTYGQGAFGEAFF
V gene: TRBV18; J gene: TRBJ2-4; CDR3 protein: CASSPPSGIIQYF
V gene: TRBV7-8; J gene: TRBJ1-1; CDR3 protein: CASSSGSRGVNTEAFF
V gene: TRBV30; J gene: TRBJ1-2; CDR3 protein: CAWSFTAGSGSYTF
V gene: TRBV12-3/TRBV12-4; J gene: TRBJ1-2; CDR3 protein: CASNRRSSPHTF
V gene: TRBV29-1; J gene: TRBJ1-4; CDR3 protein: CSVGETTTGGAGKLFF
V gene: TRBV7-8; J gene: TRBJ2-1; CDR3 protein: CASSRKWGLAGDEQFF
V gene: TRBV5-1; J gene: TRBJ2-5; CDR3 protein: CASSLALAGVHQETQYF
V gene: TRBV4-2; J gene: TRBJ2-1; CDR3 protein: CASSQAGDLNNEQFF
V gene: TRBV5-1; J gene: TRBJ1-1; CDR3 protein: CASSLGQGSSLRGAFF
V gene: TRBV5-5; J gene: TRBJ1-6; CDR3 protein: CASSLTGTYNSPLHF
V gene: TRBV19; J gene: TRBJ2-1; CDR3 protein: CASSMLPGEDEQFF
V gene: TRBV4-1; J gene: TRBJ1-1; CDR3 protein: CASSPSGRGGKTEAFF
V gene: TRBV5-1; J gene: TRBJ2-5; CDR3 protein: CASSLESRGQTQYF
V gene: TRBV4-1; J gene: TRBJ2-1; CDR3 protein: CASSQAPREVTYNEQFF
V gene: TRBV5-1; J gene: TRBJ1-2; CDR3 protein: CASSGGTSNYGYTF
V gene: TRBV6-6; J gene: TRBJ1-1; CDR3 protein: CASKEGGTEAFF
V gene: TRBV5-1; J gene: TRBJ1-1; CDR3 protein: CASSFPGANTEAFF
V gene: TRBV27; J gene: TRBJ2-7; CDR3 protein: CASSRTSAREQYF
V gene: TRBV11-2; J gene: TRBJ1-2; CDR3 protein: CASSLDTGGRYGYTF
V gene: TRBV28; J gene: TRBJ2-7; CDR3 protein: CASSLVRSSYEQYF
V gene: TRBV10-2; J gene: TRBJ2-7; CDR3 protein: CASSDLAFNIQQYF
V gene: TRBV14; J gene: TRBJ2-1; CDR3 protein: CASSRRTGQGEQFF
V gene: TRBV12-3/TRBV12-4; J gene: TRBJ2-5; CDR3 protein: CASSTLRGTQYF
V gene: TRBV29-1; J gene: TRBJ1-2; CDR3 protein: CSVPKNYGYTF
V gene: TRBV20-1; J gene: TRBJ1-6; CDR3 protein: CSARGEGGAAASPLHF
V gene: TRBV27; J gene: TRBJ2-1; CDR3 protein: CASSLFGTSGMSSYNEQFF
V gene: TRBV5-1; J gene: TRBJ2-1; CDR3 protein: CASSWGSSYNEQFF